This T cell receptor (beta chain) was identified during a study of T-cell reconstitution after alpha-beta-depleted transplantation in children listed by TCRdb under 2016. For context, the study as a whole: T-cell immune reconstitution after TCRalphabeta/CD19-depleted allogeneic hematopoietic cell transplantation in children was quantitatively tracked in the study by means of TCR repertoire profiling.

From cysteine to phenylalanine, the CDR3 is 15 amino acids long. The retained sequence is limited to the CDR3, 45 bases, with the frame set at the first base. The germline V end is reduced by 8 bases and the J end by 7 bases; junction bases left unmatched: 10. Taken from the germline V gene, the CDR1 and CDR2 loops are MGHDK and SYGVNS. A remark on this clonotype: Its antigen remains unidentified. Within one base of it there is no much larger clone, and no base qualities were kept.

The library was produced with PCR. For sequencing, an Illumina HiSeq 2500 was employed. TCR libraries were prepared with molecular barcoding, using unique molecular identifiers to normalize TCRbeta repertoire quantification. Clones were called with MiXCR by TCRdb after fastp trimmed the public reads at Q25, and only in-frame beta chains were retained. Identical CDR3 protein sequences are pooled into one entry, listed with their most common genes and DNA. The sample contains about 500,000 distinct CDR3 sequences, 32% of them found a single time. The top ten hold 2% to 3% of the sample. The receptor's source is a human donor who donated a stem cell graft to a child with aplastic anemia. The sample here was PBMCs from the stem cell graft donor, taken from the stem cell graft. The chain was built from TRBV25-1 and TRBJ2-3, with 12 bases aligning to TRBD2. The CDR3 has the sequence CASQQLAGGTNTQYF. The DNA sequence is TGTGCCAGCCAACAACTAGCGGGAGGCACGAATACGCAGTATTTT.